Listed here are 31 T cell receptor beta chains from one sample, sequenced in a study of cytomegalovirus exposure and HLA in healthy donors. It was with 60 Vbeta and 13 Jbeta primers that the PCR ran. Using immunoSEQ multiplex PCR, the repertoire was profiled, and TCRdb retains in-frame clones only, with some absent. Of 110,000 to 150,000 clones listed, more than 8% were seen once; the top ten hold roughly 1.9%. Material for sequencing was PBMCs. The receptors were gathered from a man in his forties or fifties in good health and CMV-seronegative.

This sequence joins TRBV2 and TRBJ1-5, with D unresolved. From germline, CDR1 is SNHLY and CDR2 FYNNEI. This CDR3 comprises 16 residues. V lost 7 bases and J lost 0, with 16 bases in between. DNA of the CDR3: TGTGCCAGCACTATTGGACGGGGATATAGCAATCAGCCCCAGCATTTT. Protein: CASTIGRGYSNQPQHF.

The chain joins TRBV7-2 to TRBJ2-4, with D possibly matching TRBD2 (6 bases). V was pared by 7 bases and J by 7 bases, with 14 bases between. The V gene's germline CDR1 is SGHTA and CDR2 FQGNSA. This CDR3 spans 13 amino acids. CDR3 protein: CASTVWRGNIQYF. The CDR3 DNA is TGTGCCAGCACCGTATGGAGGGGTAACATTCAGTACTTC.

The chain joins TRBV5-6 to TRBJ2-2; the match to TRBD1 covers 8 bases. Trimming removed 1 base from V and 7 bases from J; junction bases left unmatched: 9. Germline CDR1 SGHDT, CDR2 YYEEEE. This CDR3 is 16 amino acids long. This chain's CDR3 is CASSLPGTGPLGELFF. Here the CDR3 DNA reads TGTGCCAGCAGCTTGCCGGGGACAGGCCCACTCGGGGAGCTGTTTTTT.

V usage is TRBV4-1 and J usage is TRBJ2-5; 10 bases match TRBD2. Germline lookup yields CDR1 MGHRA and CDR2 YSYEKL. This CDR3 is built from 15 residues. The trim removed 0 bases at V and 5 bases at J, leaving 3 bases unmatched. In nucleotides, the CDR3 is TGCGCCAGCAGCCAAGATACTAGCGGGGCTGAGACCCAGTACTTC. Its protein is CASSQDTSGAETQYF.

This clone was seen a few times. The chain couples TRBV7-3 to TRBJ2-2, with 7 bases aligning to TRBD2. V lost 1 base and J lost 1; bases outside the gene matches: 3. CDR3 size: 16 residues. CDR1 and CDR2 (germline): SGHTA, FQGTGA. Here the CDR3 reads CASSLSRGGNTGELFF. The CDR3 DNA follows: TGTGCCAGCAGCTTAAGTCGCGGGGGGAACACCGGGGAGCTGTTTTTT.

V and J are TRBV5-6 and TRBJ2-3; 13 nucleotides align to TRBD2. The V segment lost 1 base and the J segment 0 bases; nucleotides outside the gene matches: 5. CDR3 size: 18 residues. Germline assignment: CDR1 SGHDT and CDR2 YYEEEE. CDR3 sequence (DNA): TGTGCCAGCAGCTTGTTCGGACTAGCGGGAGCTAGCACAGATACGCAGTATTTT. It encodes CASSLFGLAGASTDTQYF.

The genes are TRBV30 and TRBJ1-4; D gene ambiguous. The V end was cut by 1 base, the J end by 5 bases, with 11 bases between. This CDR3 region has 14 residues. The germline gives CDR1 GTSNPN, CDR2 SVGIG (reference sequence). CDR3 loop: CAWSGPGANEKLFF. CDR3 sequence (DNA): TGTGCCTGGAGTGGGCCGGGTGCAAATGAAAAACTGTTTTTT.

Only a few counts were recorded for this clone. The genes are TRBV6-1 and TRBJ2-7; tentative D call: TRBD1 (6 bases). Trimming took 5 bases from V and 3 from J, leaving 17 bases between them. The CDR3 is 15 residues long. Germline V gives CDR1 MNHNS, CDR2 SASEGT. The CDR3 DNA is TGTGCCAGCAGTCCCCACGGGGCAGGGGACTACGAGCAGTACTTC. This encodes CASSPHGAGDYEQYF.

V is TRBV5-1 and J is TRBJ1-1; D is possibly TRBD1 (6 bases). CDR3 length equals 14 residues. Germline CDR1 reads SGHRS; CDR2 reads YFSETQ. V was clipped by 4 bases and J by 2 bases, with 12 bases between them. In DNA, the CDR3 is TGCGCCAGCAGCCCACTACAGGGCAACACTGAAGCTTTCTTT. This translates into CASSPLQGNTEAFF.

The chain is built from TRBV30 and TRBJ2-2; the match to TRBD2 covers 7 bases. The CDR3 consists of 15 residues. The junction had 11 bases not matched to a gene; V was cut back by 4 bases and J by 6 bases. Germline lookup yields CDR1 GTSNPN and CDR2 SVGIG (reference sequence). CDR3 nucleotide sequence: TGTGCCTGGACTGTCCGGGCGGCGGGAGCCGGGGAGCTGTTTTTT. The encoded protein is CAWTVRAAGAGELFF.

The rearrangement joins TRBV7-3 to TRBJ2-5; no reliable D call. Germline V lookup: CDR1 SGHTA, CDR2 FQGTGA. The CDR3 covers 12 residues. Deletions cut 4 bases from V and 5 bases from J, with 8 bases between. The CDR3: CASSSRRETQYF. DNA for the CDR3: TGTGCCAGCAGCTCACGGCGGGAGACCCAGTACTTC. Complete variable domain (other parts from reference TRBV7-3 and TRBJ2-5): GAGVSQTPSNKVTEKGKYVELRCDPISGHTALYWYRQSLGQGPEFLIYFQGTGAADDSGLPNDRFFAVRPEGSVSTLKIQRTERGDSAVYLCASSSRRETQYFGPGTRLLVL.

This clone has more than one count but fewer than ten. V and J are TRBV7-9 and TRBJ2-7; 9 positions match TRBD1. Germline V CDR1 and CDR2: SEHNR, FQNEAQ (reference sequence). J was trimmed by 7 bases and V by 3 bases; bases with no gene match: 7. This CDR3 is 14 amino acids long. CDR3 residues: CASSFLQGAGEQYF. CDR3 DNA: TGTGCCAGCAGCTTTTTACAGGGGGCTGGTGAGCAGTACTTC.

The sample holds a few counts of this clone. At the DNA level, this CDR3 is encoded by other sequences in the same sample as well. In nucleotides, the CDR3 is TGCGCCAGCAGCCAAGAAGGAGGACTGTATCAGCCCCAGCATTTT. Encoded protein: CASSQEGGLYQPQHF. This chain links TRBV4-1 with TRBJ1-5, with D unclear. CDR3 length: 15 amino acids. V dropped 0 bases and J dropped 5 bases, with 11 bases sitting between them. CDR1 MGHRA and CDR2 YSYEKL come from the germline V gene.

The chain combines TRBV6-5 with TRBJ2-7; D possibly corresponds to TRBD1 (5 bases). The V end was cut by 9 bases, the J end by 1 base, with 10 bases between. The germline V gene has CDR1 MNHEY and CDR2 SVGAGI. The CDR3 has 12 residues. CDR3 in DNA: TGTGCCAGTACAGGCCTATCCTACGAGCAGTACTTC. Protein sequence: CASTGLSYEQYF.

The rearrangement links TRBV6-1 to TRBJ1-2; 9 positions agree with TRBD1. Unmatched junction bases numbered 5, after V lost 6 bases and J lost 6 bases. The CDR3 has 13 residues. Germline V CDR1 and CDR2: MNHNS, SASEGT. DNA for the CDR3: TGTGCCAGCAGGGGACAGGGAGAGCATGGCTACACCTTC. Translating gives CASRGQGEHGYTF.

This clone has a handful of counts. The rearrangement links TRBV2 to TRBJ2-2; D possibly corresponds to TRBD1 (5 bases). The germline V gene encodes CDR1 SNHLY and CDR2 FYNNEI. V lost 8 bases and J 4 bases, leaving 11 bases between the germline ends. CDR3 length: 13 residues. As DNA, the CDR3 is TGTGCCAGCGGGGTAGGGGTCACCGGGGAGCTGTTTTTT. Protein: CASGVGVTGELFF.

The genes are TRBV29-1 and TRBJ1-4, with TRBD1 as a possible D gene (6 bases). The CDR3 loop spans 14 amino acids. The V end was cut by 5 bases, the J end by 6 bases, with 16 bases between. Germline V gene data show CDR1 as SQVTM and CDR2 as ANQGSEA. In nucleotides, the CDR3 is TGCAGCGTTATCGGGGACACCACCCATGAAAAACTGTTTTTT. It translates to CSVIGDTTHEKLFF.

This chain links TRBV21-1 with TRBJ1-5; the table's TRBD1 call for D was not verified on the DNA. TRBV21-1 is given as a pseudogene. This CDR3 has 15 residues. CDR3 nucleotide sequence: TGTGCCAGCAGCAAAAGACAGGGGGGCAATCAGCCCCAGCATTTT. This gives the protein CASSKRQGGNQPQHF.

CDR3 region: CASSQALADYNEQFF. The CDR3 DNA is TGTGCCAGCAGCCAAGCACTAGCGGACTACAATGAGCAGTTCTTC. This chain joins TRBV4-2 and TRBJ2-1; 8 nucleotides line up with TRBD2. The length of the CDR3 is 15 residues. With 1 base clipped from V and 3 bases from J, the junction kept 2 bases outside the gene matches. Germline V gene data show CDR1 as LGHNA and CDR2 as YNFKEQ.

The genes are TRBV5-4 and TRBJ1-2, with 7 bases matching TRBD1. The CDR3 runs 13 residues. The V gene end was trimmed by 5 bases and the J gene end by 4 bases; junction bases not matched to a gene: 5. Germline V gene lookup returns CDR1 SGHNT and CDR2 YYREEE (reference sequence). CDR3 residues: CASSPGQVYGYTF. The CDR3 DNA reads TGTGCCAGCAGTCCTGGACAGGTCTATGGCTACACCTTC.

The sample holds a few counts of this clone. The chain uses TRBV7-4 and TRBJ2-7; D might be TRBD2 (6 bases). Trimming took 11 bases from V and 0 from J, leaving 29 bases between them. The CDR3 runs 18 residues. The germline gives CDR1 SGHVT, CDR2 SQSDAQ. The CDR3 DNA is TGTGCCGCAAGGAGTGGGAGCAAATCGGGGAGGAGCTCCTACGAGCAGTACTTC. It specifies CAARSGSKSGRSSYEQYF.

This clone was seen more than once but under ten times. The rearrangement uses TRBV5-1 and TRBJ2-5; 10 nucleotides match TRBD2. This CDR3 has 15 amino acids. Germline V lookup: CDR1 SGHRS, CDR2 YFSETQ. The ends lost 1 base at V and 5 bases at J; junction bases unmatched: 5. CDR3 DNA sequence: TGCGCCAGCAGCTTGCTAGCGGGGGAGGGGGAGACCCAGTACTTC. This gives the protein CASSLLAGEGETQYF.

Only a few counts were recorded for this clone. The genes are TRBV30 and TRBJ1-3, with TRBD1 matching 7 bases. After removal of 7 bases from V and 0 bases from J, the junction contained 6 bases not matched to a gene. CDR3 length: 14 amino acids. Germline lookup yields CDR1 GTSNPN and CDR2 SVGIG (reference sequence). This CDR3 reads CASGQTSSGNTIYF. As DNA, the CDR3 is TGTGCCTCGGGACAGACGAGCTCTGGAAACACCATATATTTT.

This clone has only a few counts. J is TRBJ2-3 and V is TRBV9, with D perhaps TRBD1 (7 bases). V shed 4 bases and J shed 2 bases, with 14 bases lying between them. The CDR3 is made up of 15 amino acids. Germline CDR1 is SGDLS and CDR2 is YYNGEE. As DNA, the CDR3 is TGTGCCAGCAGCCCAGGGGGGCCCCCCACAGATACGCAGTATTTT. Translation: CASSPGGPPTDTQYF.

In its sample, this clone was seen once. The chain employs TRBV25-1 and TRBJ2-7, with TRBD1 as a possible D gene (6 bases). Germline CDR1 reads MGHDK; CDR2 reads SYGVNS. The V end lost 4 bases, the J end lost 7 bases, and 14 bases lay between the germline ends. The CDR3 runs to 13 residues. The CDR3 coding sequence is TGTGCCAGCAGTGCGATTCAGGGGTCTGAGCAGTACTTC. Translating gives CASSAIQGSEQYF.

In this sample, this clone turned up a few times. The CDR3 here is CASSHSGGGTDTQYF. The CDR3 DNA follows: TGTGCCAGCTCCCATAGCGGGGGGGGCACAGATACGCAGTATTTT. The rearrangement links TRBV18 to TRBJ2-3; TRBD2 matches 11 bases. The CDR3 length is 15 residues. CDR1 KGHSH and CDR2 LQKENI come from the germline V gene. V lost 6 bases, J lost 1 base, and 3 bases stayed unmatched. Variable domain in full (rest from reference TRBV18 and TRBJ2-3): NAGVMQNPRHLVRRRGQEARLRCSPMKGHSHVYWYRQLPEEGLKFMVYLQKENIIDESGMPKERFSAEFPKEGPSILRIQQVVRGDSAAYFCASSHSGGGTDTQYFGPGTRLTVL.

As DNA, the CDR3 is TGTGCCAGCTCATCTGGGAGTCCCCCAGCTAATGAAAAACTGTTTTTT. Its translation is CASSSGSPPANEKLFF. This chain connects TRBV18 to TRBJ1-4; D not certain. Germline CDR1 KGHSH, CDR2 LQKENI. The CDR3 runs to 16 residues. V gave up 5 bases and J gave up 3 bases, with 16 bases separating them.

There are a few counts of this clone. This chain uses TRBV15 with TRBJ2-7, with 7 nucleotides matching TRBD1. J was trimmed by 1 base and V by 1 base; bases with no gene match: 4. The germline V gene has CDR1 LNHNV and CDR2 YYDKDF (reference sequence). CDR3 length: 15 amino acids. CDR3 coding DNA: TGTGCCACCAGCAGAGGGGGACAGCGTTCCTACGAGCAGTACTTC. It specifies CATSRGGQRSYEQYF. The whole variable domain, filled in from reference TRBV15 and TRBJ2-7, reads DAMVIQNPRYQVTQFGKPVTLSCSQTLNHNVMYWYQQKSSQAPKLLFHYYDKDFNNEADTPDNFQSRRPNTSFCFLDIRSPGLGDTAMYLCATSRGGQRSYEQYFGPGTRLTVT.

V usage is TRBV28 and J usage is TRBJ1-1; tentatively, D is TRBD1 (5 bases). In germline, CDR1 is MDHEN, CDR2 SYDVKM. The ends were cut back, 6 bases at V and 4 bases at J, with 18 bases in the middle. The CDR3 is made up of 15 amino acids. CDR3 nucleotide sequence: TGTGCCAGCAGAAGGCGTGGGGGAGGAGGCACTGAAGCTTTCTTT. Amino acid sequence: CASRRRGGGGTEAFF. The full variable domain, completed using reference TRBV28 and TRBJ1-1, is DVKVTQSSRYLVKRTGEKVFLECVQDMDHENMFWYRQDPGLGLRLIYFSYDVKMKEKGDIPEGYSVSREKKERFSLILESASTNQTSMYLCASRRRGGGGTEAFFGQGTRLTVV.

Here the CDR3 reads CASSLTRPGTGSYEQYF. DNA for the CDR3: TGTGCCAGCAGTCTCACCCGTCCCGGGACAGGGTCCTACGAGCAGTACTTC. V gene TRBV2 combines with J gene TRBJ2-7, with TRBD1 matching over 9 bases. The germline V gene has CDR1 SNHLY and CDR2 FYNNEI. The length of the CDR3 is 17 residues. J was trimmed by 1 base and V by 5 bases; bases with no gene match: 12.

This clone came up a few times. CDR3: CASSRLDSGNYGYTF. CDR3 sequence (DNA): TGTGCCAGCAGTCGCCTGGACTCCGGGAACTATGGCTACACCTTC. The chain employs TRBV6-5 and TRBJ1-2; no clear D gene. CDR1 and CDR2 from the germline V gene are MNHEY and SVGAGI. CDR3 size: 15 residues. V dropped 5 bases and J dropped 2 bases, with 15 bases sitting between them.